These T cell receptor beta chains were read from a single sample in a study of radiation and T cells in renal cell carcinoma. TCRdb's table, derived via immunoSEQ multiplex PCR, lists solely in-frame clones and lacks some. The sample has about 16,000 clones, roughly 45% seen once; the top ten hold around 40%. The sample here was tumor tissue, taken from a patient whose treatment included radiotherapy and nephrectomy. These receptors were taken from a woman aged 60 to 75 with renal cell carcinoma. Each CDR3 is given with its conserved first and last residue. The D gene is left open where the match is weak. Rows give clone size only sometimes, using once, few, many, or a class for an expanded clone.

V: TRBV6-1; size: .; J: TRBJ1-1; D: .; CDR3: CASSEMGSPRTEAFF; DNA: TGTGCCAGCAGTGAAATGGGCAGCCCTCGGACTGAAGCTTTCTTT
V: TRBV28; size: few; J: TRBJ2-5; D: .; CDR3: CASSAGAKHKETQYF; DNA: TGTGCCAGCAGTGCGGGGGCAAAACATAAAGAGACCCAGTACTTC
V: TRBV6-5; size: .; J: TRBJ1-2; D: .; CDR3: CASSSQQGYYGYTF; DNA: TGTGCCAGCAGCTCACAACAGGGCTACTATGGCTACACCTTC
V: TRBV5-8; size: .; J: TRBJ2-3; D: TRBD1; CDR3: CASSLADRGHTQYF; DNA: TGTGCCAGCAGCTTGGCGGACAGGGGGCATACGCAGTATTTT
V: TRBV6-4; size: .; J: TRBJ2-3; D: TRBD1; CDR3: CASSTGETDTQYF; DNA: TGTGCCAGCAGTACAGGGGAAACAGATACGCAGTATTTT
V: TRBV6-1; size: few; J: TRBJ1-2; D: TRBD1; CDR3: CASSERDRGLANYGYTF; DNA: TGTGCCAGCAGTGAGAGGGACAGGGGATTAGCTAACTATGGCTACACCTTC
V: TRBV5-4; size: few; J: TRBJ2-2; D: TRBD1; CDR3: CASSWGTGNTGELFF; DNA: TGTGCCAGCAGCTGGGGGACAGGGAACACCGGGGAGCTGTTTTTT
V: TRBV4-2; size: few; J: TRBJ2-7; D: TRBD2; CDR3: CASSVVPGGSYEQYF; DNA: TGTGCCAGCAGCGTAGTCCCGGGGGGCTCCTACGAGCAGTACTTC
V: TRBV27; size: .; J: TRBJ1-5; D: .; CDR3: CASSFSQNSNQPQHF; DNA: TGTGCCAGCAGTTTTTCACAGAATAGCAATCAGCCCCAGCATTTT
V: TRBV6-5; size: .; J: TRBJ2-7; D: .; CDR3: CASSYGRAGLYEQYF; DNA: TGTGCCAGCAGTTACGGCCGAGCGGGTCTTTACGAGCAGTACTTC
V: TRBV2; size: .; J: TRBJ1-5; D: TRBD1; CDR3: CASSLDRARLNQPQHF; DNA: TGTGCCAGCAGCTTGGACAGGGCCCGACTCAATCAGCCCCAGCATTTT
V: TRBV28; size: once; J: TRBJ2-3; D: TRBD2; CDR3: CASSPLAGGTDTQYF; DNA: TGTGCCAGCAGTCCTCTGGCGGGAGGCACAGATACGCAGTATTTT
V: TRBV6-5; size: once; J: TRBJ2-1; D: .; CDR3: CASSYTTENEQFF; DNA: TGTGCCAGCAGTTACACGACAGAGAATGAGCAGTTCTTC
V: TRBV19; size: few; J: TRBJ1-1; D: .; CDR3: CATSGLAVTEAFF; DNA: TGTGCCACTTCCGGGCTTGCGGTCACTGAAGCTTTCTTT
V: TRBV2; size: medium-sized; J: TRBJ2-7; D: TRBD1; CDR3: CASRIDRGLSYEQYF; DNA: TGTGCCAGCAGGATCGACAGGGGGCTCTCCTACGAGCAGTACTTC
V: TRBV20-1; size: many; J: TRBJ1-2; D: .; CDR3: CSASQTYGYTF; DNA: TGCAGTGCTAGCCAGACCTATGGCTACACCTTC
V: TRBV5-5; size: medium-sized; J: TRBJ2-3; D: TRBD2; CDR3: CASSLSGGVVDTQYF; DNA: TGTGCCAGCAGCTTGAGCGGGGGAGTGGTAGATACGCAGTATTTT
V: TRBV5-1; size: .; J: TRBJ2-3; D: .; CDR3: CASSRAVGGSDTQYF; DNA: TGCGCCAGCAGCCGGGCGGTGGGTGGTTCAGATACGCAGTATTTT
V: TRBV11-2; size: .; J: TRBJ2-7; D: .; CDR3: CASSTGREYEQYF; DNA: TGTGCCAGCAGCACGGGACGGGAATACGAGCAGTACTTC
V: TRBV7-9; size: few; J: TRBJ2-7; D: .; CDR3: CASSFEGGPYEQYF; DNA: TGTGCCAGCAGCTTTGAAGGGGGGCCCTACGAGCAGTACTTC
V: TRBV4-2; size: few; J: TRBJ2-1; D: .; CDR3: CASSFSWNPGASYNEQFF; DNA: TGTGCCAGCAGCTTTAGTTGGAATCCGGGGGCCTCCTACAATGAGCAGTTCTTC
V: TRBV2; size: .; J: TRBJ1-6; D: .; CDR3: CASSEGGSSYNSPLHF; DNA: TGTGCCAGCAGTGAGGGCGGGAGCTCCTATAATTCACCCCTCCACTTT
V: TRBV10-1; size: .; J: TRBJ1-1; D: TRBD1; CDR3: CASSKPGQGAEAFF; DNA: TGCGCCAGCAGTAAACCGGGACAGGGCGCTGAAGCTTTCTTT
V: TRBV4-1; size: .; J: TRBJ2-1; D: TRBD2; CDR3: CASSLAGVSYNEQFF; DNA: TGCGCCAGCAGCCTAGCGGGGGTCTCCTACAATGAGCAGTTCTTC
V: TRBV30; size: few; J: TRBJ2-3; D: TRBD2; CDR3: CAWSALRRGGRTDTQYF; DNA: TGTGCCTGGAGTGCCCTTAGGCGGGGGGGGAGGACAGATACGCAGTATTTT
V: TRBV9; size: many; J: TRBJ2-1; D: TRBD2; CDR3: CASSGLAGAEQFF; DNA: TGTGCCAGCAGCGGACTAGCGGGAGCTGAGCAGTTCTTC
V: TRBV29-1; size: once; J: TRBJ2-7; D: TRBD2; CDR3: CSVFLAGQHSYEQYF; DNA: TGCAGCGTTTTTCTAGCGGGACAACACTCCTACGAGCAGTACTTC
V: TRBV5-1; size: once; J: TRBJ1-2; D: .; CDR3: CASTGDGDYGYTF; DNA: TGCGCCAGCACCGGGGACGGAGACTATGGCTACACCTTC
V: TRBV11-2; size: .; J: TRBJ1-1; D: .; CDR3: CASSSDRRVTFF; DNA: TGTGCCAGCAGCTCGGACCGGCGGGTGACTTTCTTT
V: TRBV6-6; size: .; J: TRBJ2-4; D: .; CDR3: CASSWQEGHIQYF; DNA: TGTGCCAGCAGTTGGCAAGAGGGTCACATTCAGTACTTC
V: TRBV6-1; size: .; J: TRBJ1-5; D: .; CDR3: CASSEGWPWGNQPQHF; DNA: TGTGCCAGCAGTGAAGGGTGGCCCTGGGGCAATCAGCCCCAGCATTTT
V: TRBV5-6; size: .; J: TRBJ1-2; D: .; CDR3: CASSFVGGSGGYTF; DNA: TGTGCCAGCAGCTTCGTCGGTGGCTCGGGGGGCTACACCTTC
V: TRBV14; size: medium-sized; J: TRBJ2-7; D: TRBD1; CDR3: CASSSGQTYEQYF; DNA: TGTGCCAGCTCCTCGGGACAGACCTACGAGCAGTACTTC
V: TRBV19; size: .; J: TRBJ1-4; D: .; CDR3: CASQWGDRGNEKLFF; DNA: TGTGCCAGTCAGTGGGGGGATCGCGGTAATGAAAAACTGTTTTTT
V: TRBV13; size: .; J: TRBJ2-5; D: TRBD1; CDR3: CASSAGTGVQETQYF; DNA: TGTGCCAGCAGCGCCGGGACAGGGGTCCAAGAGACCCAGTACTTC
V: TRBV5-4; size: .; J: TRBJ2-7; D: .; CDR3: CASSLAGTPSYEQYF; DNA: TGTGCCAGCAGCTTGGCGGGGACACCTTCCTACGAGCAGTACTTC
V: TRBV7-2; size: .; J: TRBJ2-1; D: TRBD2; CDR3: CASRLAGGGYNEQFF; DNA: TGTGCCAGCAGGTTAGCGGGAGGAGGTTACAATGAGCAGTTCTTC
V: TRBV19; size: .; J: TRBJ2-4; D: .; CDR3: CASSQGQTLAKNIQYF; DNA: TGTGCCAGTAGTCAAGGACAGACTTTAGCCAAAAACATTCAGTACTTC
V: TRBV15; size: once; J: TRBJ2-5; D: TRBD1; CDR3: CATSRVWGQGTPAQYF; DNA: TGTGCCACCAGCAGAGTTTGGGGACAGGGCACCCCCGCCCAGTACTTC
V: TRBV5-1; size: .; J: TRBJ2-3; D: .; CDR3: CASSPWDGSTDTQYF; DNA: TGCGCCAGCAGCCCATGGGACGGTAGCACAGATACGCAGTATTTT
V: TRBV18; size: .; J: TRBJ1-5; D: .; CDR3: CASSREGSNQPQHF; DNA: TGTGCCAGCTCACGGGAGGGCAGCAATCAGCCCCAGCATTTT
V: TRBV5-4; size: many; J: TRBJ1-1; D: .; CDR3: CAGSEHMNTEAFF; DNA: TGTGCCGGAAGTGAGCACATGAACACTGAAGCTTTCTTT
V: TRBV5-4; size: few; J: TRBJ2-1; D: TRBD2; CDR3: CASSSGLAVYNEQFF; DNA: TGTGCCAGCAGCTCGGGACTAGCGGTATACAATGAGCAGTTCTTC
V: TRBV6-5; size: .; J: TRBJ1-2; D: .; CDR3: CASRKDTGHPRGYTF; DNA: TGTGCCAGCAGAAAAGATACGGGACACCCAAGGGGCTACACCTTC
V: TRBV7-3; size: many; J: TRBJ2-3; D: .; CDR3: CASSPSGDTQYF; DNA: TGTGCCAGCAGCCCAAGCGGGGATACGCAGTATTTT
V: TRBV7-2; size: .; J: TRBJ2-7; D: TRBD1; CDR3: CASSRTGGIYEQYF; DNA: TGCGCCAGCAGCCGGACAGGGGGAATCTACGAGCAGTACTTC
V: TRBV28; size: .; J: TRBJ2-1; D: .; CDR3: CATGPTYNEQFF; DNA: TGTGCCACGGGCCCCACCTACAATGAGCAGTTCTTC
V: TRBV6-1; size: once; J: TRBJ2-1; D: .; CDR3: CASSSGPLGIFFF; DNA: TGTGCCAGCAGTTCTGGGCCGCTGGGGATATTTTTCTTC
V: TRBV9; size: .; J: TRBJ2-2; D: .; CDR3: CASSVEGANTGELFF; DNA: TGTGCCAGCAGCGTGGAGGGGGCGAACACCGGGGAGCTGTTTTTT
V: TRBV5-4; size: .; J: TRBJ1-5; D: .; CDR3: CASSPGPGWGQPQHF; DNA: TGTGCCAGCAGCCCTGGACCTGGCTGGGGTCAGCCCCAGCATTTT
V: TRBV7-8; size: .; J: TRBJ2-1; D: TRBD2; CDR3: CASSPAPGLAENEQFF; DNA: TGTGCCAGCAGCCCCGCTCCGGGACTAGCTGAGAATGAGCAGTTCTTC
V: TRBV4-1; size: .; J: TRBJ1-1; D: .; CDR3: CASSQDRRARAFF; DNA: TGCGCCAGCAGCCAAGATCGACGGGCCCGAGCTTTCTTT
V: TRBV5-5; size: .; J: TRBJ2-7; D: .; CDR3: CASSYPGASYEQYF; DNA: TGTGCCAGCAGCTACCCGGGGGCCTCCTACGAGCAGTACTTC
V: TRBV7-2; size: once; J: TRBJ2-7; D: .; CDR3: CASSLERGSHYEQYF; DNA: TGTGCCAGCAGCTTAGAAAGGGGAAGTCACTACGAGCAGTACTTC
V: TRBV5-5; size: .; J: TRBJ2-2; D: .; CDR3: CASSLSGGRPNTGELFF; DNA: TGTGCCAGCAGCTTAAGTGGGGGGCGACCGAACACCGGGGAGCTGTTTTTT